This T cell receptor beta chain was captured by sequencing in a study of blood T cells in healthy people across ages. Total RNA was isolated from each sample in quantities of at least 5 micrograms. About this clonotype: Its antigen is unknown.

Findings and limits, study-wide: Diversity estimates from one million T cells were considered underestimates. Because sorting was not performed, PBMCs prevented conclusive naive versus antigen-experienced comparison.

V gave up 2 bases and J gave up 1 base; unmatched junction bases: 8. The CDR3 loop spans 17 amino acids. Germline V gives CDR1 LNHNV, CDR2 YYDKDF (reference sequence). A J-beta primer mix and a sample-barcoded 5' primer were used in a second PCR of roughly 7 to 12 cycles. Using its own MiXCR run on the 5' RACE reads, TCRdb lists one record per CDR3 protein. The data contain about 650,000 distinct CDR3 sequences, about 32% of them seen just once; the ten biggest clones take up 15%. The sequenced sample was blood. The sequence was obtained from a woman of 80 years or more in good health. The J gene is TRBJ2-5, the V gene TRBV15; 9 bases are shared with TRBD1. The CDR3 reads CATSRRTGANFQETQYF. CDR3 DNA sequence: TGTGCCACCAGCAGACGGACAGGGGCCAACTTCCAAGAGACCCAGTACTTC.